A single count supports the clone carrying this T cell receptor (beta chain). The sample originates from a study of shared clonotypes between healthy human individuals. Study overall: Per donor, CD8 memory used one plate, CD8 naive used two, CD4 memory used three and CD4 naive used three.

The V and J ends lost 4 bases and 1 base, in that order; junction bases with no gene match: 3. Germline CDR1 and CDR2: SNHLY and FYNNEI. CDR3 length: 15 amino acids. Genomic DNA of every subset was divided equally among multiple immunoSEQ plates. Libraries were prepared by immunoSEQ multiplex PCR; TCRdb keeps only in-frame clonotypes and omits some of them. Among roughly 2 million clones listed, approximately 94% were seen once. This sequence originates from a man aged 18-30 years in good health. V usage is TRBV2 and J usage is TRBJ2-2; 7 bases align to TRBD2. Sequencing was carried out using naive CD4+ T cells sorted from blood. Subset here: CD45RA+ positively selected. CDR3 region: CASSARGRNTGELFF. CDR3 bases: TGTGCCAGCAGTGCTCGCGGGAGGAACACCGGGGAGCTGTTTTTT.